The source of this T cell receptor (beta chain) is a study of blood T cell repertoires in COVID-19. Looking at the study overall: The United States, Italy and Spain supplied acute and convalescent COVID-19 samples.

TCRdb keeps only in-frame clones here, not all; method: immunoSEQ multiplex PCR. The sample yields roughly 160,000 clones, around nine tenths seen once. Trimming left V 6 bases short and J 0 bases short, with 13 bases between. CDR1 is LNHDA, CDR2 SQIVND, per germline (reference sequence). The CDR3 loop spans 15 amino acids. The rearrangement uses TRBV19 and TRBJ2-3; a possible D gene is TRBD1 (5 bases). This clonotype originated in a man aged 50-59 years who had recovered from COVID-19. The specimen sequenced was peripheral blood. CDR3 sequence reads: CASRGPATSTDTQYF. The CDR3 nucleotides are TGTGCCAGTAGGGGGCCAGCGACTAGCACAGATACGCAGTATTTT.